The 18 T cell receptor beta chains below come from one sample, sequenced in a study of spatial heterogeneity in lung cancer. TCRdb itself ran the 5' RACE reads through MiXCR, one entry per CDR3 protein. The sample yields around 110,000 distinct CDR3 sequences, 9% to 15% seen once. Time point meaning: blood at routine non-recurrence follow-up after resection. In each case, whole RNA from tumor, nontumor lung or frozen PBMC was sequenced unsorted. Sequencing used PBMCs, obtained at follow-up. All receptors derive from a male donor with early-stage non-small cell lung cancer.

The V gene is TRBV20-1, the J gene TRBJ1-4; a weak D match, TRBD1 (5 bases). This CDR3 has 14 amino acids. CDR1 DFQATT and CDR2 SNEGSKA come from the germline V gene (reference sequence). The V end lost 3 bases, the J end lost 6 bases, and 14 bases lay between the germline ends. The CDR3 is CSASRLGGDEKLFF. DNA of the CDR3: TGCAGTGCTAGTCGATTGGGGGGAGATGAAAAACTGTTTTTT.

The chain uses TRBV4-2 and TRBJ1-5; D is perhaps TRBD1 (5 bases). CDR3 length equals 15 residues. CDR1 LGHNA and CDR2 YNFKEQ come from the germline V gene. Deletions cut 0 bases from V and 1 base from J, with 7 bases between. The CDR3 sequence: CASSQDRESNQPQHF. In nucleotides, the CDR3 is TGTGCCAGCAGCCAAGACAGGGAAAGCAATCAGCCCCAGCATTTT.

This clonotype was counted between two and nine times. This sequence joins TRBV28 and TRBJ2-7, with a tentative D call TRBD1 (5 bases). V was trimmed by 6 bases and J by 5 bases, leaving 8 bases between them. CDR1 is MDHEN, CDR2 SYDVKM, per germline. This CDR3 is 11 amino acids long. The CDR3 DNA reads as TGTGCCAGCAGGTGGGGCGACGAGCAGTACTTC. This sequence encodes CASRWGDEQYF.

This clonotype was found many times. The chain carries TRBV6-4 and TRBJ2-3, with TRBD2 matching 11 bases. Per the germline V gene, CDR1 is MRHNA and CDR2 is SNTAGT. J lost 1 base, V lost 3 bases, and 0 bases had no gene match. The CDR3 covers 15 residues. CDR3 region: CASSETSGGTDTQYF. The CDR3 DNA sequence: TGTGCCAGCAGTGAGACTAGCGGGGGCACAGATACGCAGTATTTT.

The chain employs TRBV10-3 and TRBJ1-2; D may be TRBD1 (5 bases). The germline gives CDR1 ENHRY, CDR2 SYGVKD. CDR3 length: 14 residues. Trimming removed 0 bases at V and 6 bases at J, with 11 bases between. The CDR3 nucleotides read TGTGCCATCAGTGAGTCGACAGATTTAGATGGCTACACCTTC. Its protein product is CAISESTDLDGYTF.

This clonotype turned up a few times. The gene calls are TRBV30 and TRBJ1-5; D is perhaps TRBD1 (5 bases). From germline, CDR1 is GTSNPN and CDR2 SVGIG (reference sequence). This CDR3 comprises 13 residues. Trimming stripped 3 bases from V and 7 bases from J, with 13 bases between. The CDR3 DNA is TGTGCCTGGAGGGCAGGGTTCTGGCAGCCCCAGCATTTT. Translating it yields CAWRAGFWQPQHF.

This clonotype was detected a few times. The CDR3 loop is CASSFSRAYEQYF. DNA for the CDR3: TGTGCCAGCAGTTTTTCCAGGGCGTACGAGCAGTACTTC. The V call is TRBV12-3 or TRBV12-4, the J call TRBJ2-7; possible D gene TRBD1, 5 bases. The germline V and J ends were trimmed by 3 bases and 4 bases, with 10 bases remaining between them. This CDR3 has 13 residues.

This clonotype was seen more than once but under ten times. J is TRBJ2-3 and V is TRBV5-1, with 14 nucleotides matching TRBD2. CDR1 is SGHRS, CDR2 YFSETQ, per germline. The CDR3 contains 17 residues. Trimming removed 2 bases from V and 3 bases from J; junction bases left unmatched: 5. The CDR3 loop is CASSFFGLAGGTDTQYF. CDR3 nucleotide sequence: TGCGCCAGCAGCTTTTTCGGACTAGCGGGGGGAACAGATACGCAGTATTTT.

In its sample, this clonotype was seen a few times. The CDR3 protein is CASSEYRVTQYF. The CDR3 DNA reads as TGCGCCAGCAGTGAGTACAGGGTGACCCAGTACTTC. The rearrangement uses TRBV10-2 and TRBJ2-5, with D possibly being TRBD1 (6 bases). The CDR3 sequence is 12 residues long. Germline V gene lookup returns CDR1 WSHSY and CDR2 SAAADI. The V end lost 1 base, the J end lost 7 bases, and 7 bases lay between the germline ends.

The chain recombines TRBV5-5 with TRBJ2-7; TRBD1 matches at 10 bases. The germline CDR1 and CDR2 sequences are SGHKS and YYEKEE (reference sequence). This CDR3 contains 14 residues. The junction had 4 bases not matched to a gene; V was cut back by 1 base and J by 6 bases. The CDR3 DNA reads as TGTGCCAGCAGCTTGCGGGACAGGGGCCTCGAGCAGTACTTC. As protein: CASSLRDRGLEQYF.

This clonotype was counted only a few times. This sequence joins TRBV4-3 and TRBJ1-5; no firm D call. V lost 0 bases and J 2 bases, leaving 8 bases between the germline ends. The germline V gene encodes CDR1 LGHNA and CDR2 YSLEER. The CDR3 has 15 amino acids. The CDR3 reads CASSQDFTRNQPQHF. Written as DNA, the CDR3 is TGCGCCAGCAGCCAAGATTTTACCCGCAATCAGCCCCAGCATTTT.

The rearrangement joins TRBV11-2 to TRBJ2-1, with 8 bases fitting TRBD1. The CDR3 contains 15 residues. Trimming at V came to 5 bases and at J to 2 bases, leaving 5 bases not matched to a gene. CDR1 and CDR2 (germline): SGHAT, FQNNGV. CDR3 sequence (DNA): TGTGCCAGCAGCCTCGACAGGGGCACCTACAATGAGCAGTTCTTC. Amino acids: CASSLDRGTYNEQFF. The whole variable domain, filled in from reference TRBV11-2 and TRBJ2-1, reads EAGVAQSPRYKIIEKRQSVAFWCNPISGHATLYWYQQILGQGPKLLIQFQNNGVVDDSQLPKDRFSAERLKGVDSTLKIQPAKLEDSAVYLCASSLDRGTYNEQFFGPGTRLTVL.

The V call is TRBV20-1, the J call TRBJ2-7, with D unclear. Trimming took off 0 bases at V and 5 bases at J, with 8 bases between the two ends. Germline CDR1 is DFQATT and CDR2 is SNEGSKA (reference sequence). The CDR3 is made up of 12 amino acids. This chain's CDR3 is CSARDGPNEQYF. The CDR3 DNA reads TGCAGTGCTAGAGATGGACCAAACGAGCAGTACTTC.

Many counts were recorded for this clonotype. J is TRBJ2-6 and V is TRBV11-2, with D unclear. The CDR3 has 18 amino acids. Germline CDR1 SGHAT, CDR2 FQNNGV. Deletions cut 4 bases from V and 2 bases from J, with 18 bases between. In DNA, the CDR3 is TGTGCCAGCAGCTCCGCCCGTACGGTCACCGCTGGGGCCAACGTCCTGACTTTC. It is translated as CASSSARTVTAGANVLTF.

This clonotype showed up just a few times. The chain links TRBV6-2 or TRBV6-3 to TRBJ1-5, with 7 bases matching TRBD1. The CDR3 length is 14 residues. Per the germline V gene, CDR1 is MNHEY and CDR2 is SVGEGT. Trimming at V came to 6 bases and at J to 3 bases, leaving 5 bases not matched to a gene. Here the CDR3 DNA reads TGTGCCAGCAGAGGACAGGTCCCCAATCAGCCCCAGCATTTT. Translation gives CASRGQVPNQPQHF.

This clonotype appeared a few times. The chain couples TRBV15 to TRBJ1-1; D is undetermined. The CDR3 totals 13 residues. V was trimmed by 5 bases and J by 3 bases, leaving 10 bases between them. Germline CDR1 LNHNV, CDR2 YYDKDF (reference sequence). CDR3 in amino acids: CATSLTLDTEAFF. Written as DNA, the CDR3 is TGTGCCACCAGCCTAACCCTTGACACTGAAGCTTTCTTT.

This clonotype was observed many times. The chain combines TRBV5-1 with TRBJ1-1; D is unresolved. Trimming removed 4 bases at V and 2 bases at J, with 15 bases between. The CDR3 is 15 amino acids. CDR1 and CDR2 from the germline V gene are SGHRS and YFSETQ. The CDR3 here is CASSPFGDRNTEAFF. The CDR3 coding sequence is TGCGCCAGCAGCCCCTTCGGGGATAGAAACACTGAAGCTTTCTTT.

This clonotype was counted many times. The chain carries TRBV28 and TRBJ1-2, with D possibly matching TRBD1 (5 bases). Trimming stripped 4 bases from V and 8 bases from J, with 20 bases between. The CDR3 totals 15 residues. Germline lookup yields CDR1 MDHEN and CDR2 SYDVKM. The CDR3 loop reads CASSSPEAGRNGYTF. DNA of the CDR3: TGTGCCAGCAGTTCACCAGAGGCAGGGAGGAACGGCTACACCTTC.